This T cell receptor (beta chain) was captured by sequencing in a study of monozygotic twins with inflammatory bowel disease. Findings of the study overall: IBD patients share fewer clonotypes with other people than healthy twins do, especially with disease activity. In patient repertoires, differing immunosuppressive treatments may have added some variability. Whether twins were concordant or discordant made no difference to repertoire similarity, possibly from limited power.

As for this clonotype: What it binds is unknown.

Eight distinct reactions (per sample) were used to make the cDNA. Each CDR3 protein gets one entry in TCRdb, which reprocessed the 5' RACE reads and gives no DNA. This sample carries approximately 340,000 distinct CDR3 sequences, with under 2.5% going to the ten biggest clones. Germline loops: CDR1 GTSNPN, CDR2 SVGIG (reference sequence). The CDR3 contains 19 residues. The material sequenced was blood. This sequence joins TRBV30 and TRBJ1-6; TCRdb's D call of TRBD1 is untestable without DNA. The receptor was isolated from a human donor with ulcerative colitis or Crohn's disease, or a healthy co-twin of an affected twin (not recorded which). This chain's CDR3 is CACLSSPGHSWSYNSPLHF.